This entry concerns a single T cell receptor (beta chain). No antigen is known for it. It has no much larger one-base neighbor in the sample; base qualities were not kept. The 39 donors, aged about 6 to 95 years, were systemically healthy Caucasian individuals from Russia. Each donor gave approximately 9.3 milliliters of peripheral blood, collected into EDTA-treated Vacutainer tubes. PBMCs were isolated by Ficoll-Paque density-gradient centrifugation, with at least 7 million obtained per sample. Trizol reagent was used to extract total RNA from the PBMCs, yielding at least 6 micrograms per sample. Naive CD45RAhigh/CD27high T cell percentages were measured by flow cytometry on a PBMC aliquot from every donor. The protocol used for the library was 5' RACE. TCRdb names Illumina HiSeq 2500 as the instrument used. A second roughly 6 to 11 cycle PCR used a sample-barcoded 5' primer and a J-beta primer mix. A template-switch 5' adaptor carrying 12 random nucleotides introduced a unique molecular identifier onto each TCR beta cDNA molecule. Each sample yielded at least 2.5 million CDR3-containing paired-end reads. First-strand cDNA was synthesized from all RNA with the Mint cDNA synthesis kit, primed by a TRBC-specific oligonucleotide. Following uracil-DNA glycosylase treatment, a first 18-cycle PCR with universal primers M1SS and BC2_uni_R was performed on all cDNA. For the original study's pipeline: Normalization of each sample was performed by random selection of 1 million high-quality reads, each carrying a distinct molecular identifier. Reads sharing molecular identifiers were discarded rather than binned into consensus sequences. MiTCR, set to a Q25 quality threshold and the strictest error-elimination algorithm, was used for CDR3 identification, clonotype clustering and error correction. A nonparametric unseen species model with Euler transformation was used to estimate lower-bound total TCR beta diversity. The public reads were reanalyzed by TCRdb: fastp trimming at Q25, MiXCR alignment, in-frame beta chains only. One record per CDR3 amino acid sequence lists the most common genes and DNA. In this record, the V and J calls reflect TCRdb's handling and not the investigators' own analysis. Recorded for this sample are about 1,600,000 distinct CDR3 sequences; around two fifths of them occurred a single time. The ten biggest clones cover 7.9% of the sample.

V lost 0 bases and J lost 2 bases; the stretch between them is 13 bases long. CDR1 MNHNS and CDR2 SASEGT were looked up in the germline V gene. The CDR3, cysteine through phenylalanine, is 16 amino acids long. The only DNA kept is the CDR3, 48 bases in frame from the first base. This specimen comes from a study of blood T cells in healthy people across ages (dated by TCRdb to between 2015 and 2017). A note on the overall study: Template switching captured roughly one uniquely barcoded TCR beta cDNA molecule per two T cells in model experiments. To track age-related changes in TCR beta repertoire diversity, the study relied on deep sequencing normalized with unique cDNA molecular identifiers. Four age groups were formed from the donors: young (average approximately 15 years), middle-aged (just under 40), aged (about 62) and long-lived (about 80). To avoid experimental bias, donors of different ages were spread randomly across the sequencing lanes. Two additional independent replicas of 1 million unique cDNA reads from the same blood draw were analyzed for two donors (one aged 18 to 30 and one aged 80 or older).

The paper as a whole reports these results and caveats: Donor CMV infection status was unknown, potentially confounding age-related changes in expanded clonotypes. Conclusive comparison of naive and antigen-experienced compartments was prevented by the profiling of bulk unsorted PBMCs. Total diversity estimates from one million sequenced T cells were considered lower bounds and underestimates. A strong correlation was found between observed TCR beta diversity and the percentage of naive T cells measured by flow cytometry. Observed TCR beta diversity per million T cells fell roughly linearly with age, and a significant reduction was already apparent by age about 38. Compared with the aged group, the long-lived group had more naive CD4+ T cells, fewer expanded clones and increased TCR diversity, a pattern suggesting age selection.

This TCR derives from a woman under 30 in good health. The chain uses TRBV6-1 and TRBJ1-2; no confident D gene assignment can be made. The sample comprised blood. In nucleotides, the sequence is TGTGCCAGCAGTGAAGCGCCTCTCGGCGGAAACTATGGCTACACCTTC. Translated, it gives CASSEAPLGGNYGYTF.